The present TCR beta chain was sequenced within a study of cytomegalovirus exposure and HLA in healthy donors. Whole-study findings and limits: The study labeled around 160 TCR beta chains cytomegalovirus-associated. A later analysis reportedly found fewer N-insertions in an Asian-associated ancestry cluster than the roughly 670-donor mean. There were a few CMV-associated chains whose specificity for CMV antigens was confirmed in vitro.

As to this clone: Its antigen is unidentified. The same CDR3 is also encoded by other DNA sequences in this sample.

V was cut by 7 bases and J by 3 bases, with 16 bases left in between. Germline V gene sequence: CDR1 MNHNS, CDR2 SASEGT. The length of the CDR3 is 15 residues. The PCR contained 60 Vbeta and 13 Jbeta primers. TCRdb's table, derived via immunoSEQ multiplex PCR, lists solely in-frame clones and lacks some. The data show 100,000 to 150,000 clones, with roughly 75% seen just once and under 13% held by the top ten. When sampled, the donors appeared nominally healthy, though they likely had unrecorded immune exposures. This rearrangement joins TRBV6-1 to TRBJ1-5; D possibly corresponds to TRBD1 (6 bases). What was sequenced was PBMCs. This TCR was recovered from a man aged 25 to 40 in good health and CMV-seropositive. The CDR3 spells CASTRAGADNQPQHF. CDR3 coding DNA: TGTGCCAGCACCCGGGCGGGGGCCGACAATCAGCCCCAGCATTTT.